These T cell receptor beta chains were read from a single sample in a study of identical twins. A single record per CDR3 protein comes from TCRdb applying MiXCR to the 5' RACE reads. The repertoire holds roughly 770,000 distinct CDR3 sequences, with roughly 20% as singletons. These same records also appear under a second study, on T cells expressing NK-cell markers.

The sequencing input was PBMCs. The receptors derive from a woman younger than 35 in good health. Each CDR3 is given with its conserved first and last residue. Fields, in order: J gene, D gene, clone size, V gene, CDR3 DNA, CDR3 protein. A D gene is named only where the DNA matches it firmly. Not every row has a clone size; where given, it reads once, few, many or a size class.

J gene: TRBJ2-5; D gene: TRBD2; clone size: .; V gene: TRBV7-8; CDR3 DNA: TGTGCCAGCAGCCCCGGGAGGAGAAGTCAAGAGACCCAGTACTTC; CDR3 protein: CASSPGRRSQETQYF
J gene: TRBJ1-4; D gene: .; clone size: few; V gene: TRBV12-3/TRBV12-4; CDR3 DNA: TGTGCCAGCAGTGTGGGGAAGGGAAGTGAAAAACTGTTTTTT; CDR3 protein: CASSVGKGSEKLFF
J gene: TRBJ2-7; D gene: .; clone size: .; V gene: TRBV27; CDR3 DNA: TGTGCCAGCAGGGCAAGCGGAGGGGTACTCTACGAGCAGTACTTC; CDR3 protein: CASRASGGVLYEQYF
J gene: TRBJ2-2; D gene: TRBD1; clone size: .; V gene: TRBV20-1; CDR3 DNA: TGCAGTGCTAGGAGGACAGGGAACACCGGGGAGCTGTTTTTT; CDR3 protein: CSARRTGNTGELFF
J gene: TRBJ2-1; D gene: .; clone size: many; V gene: TRBV6-5; CDR3 DNA: TGTGCCAGCAGTCCCTCGGGCGGAAGCTCCTACAATGAGCAGTTCTTC; CDR3 protein: CASSPSGGSSYNEQFF
J gene: TRBJ2-1; D gene: .; clone size: few; V gene: TRBV11-2; CDR3 DNA: TGTGCCAGCAGCTTAGGCCGTGCCAGGGACTACAATGAGCAGTTCTTC; CDR3 protein: CASSLGRARDYNEQFF
J gene: TRBJ2-2; D gene: .; clone size: .; V gene: TRBV5-1; CDR3 DNA: TGCGCCAGCAGTGGAAGACTCTCCTTCCCGAACACCGGGGAGCTGTTTTTT; CDR3 protein: CASSGRLSFPNTGELFF
J gene: TRBJ2-6; D gene: .; clone size: few; V gene: TRBV29-1; CDR3 DNA: TGCAGCGTTGACGCTACCTCTGGGGCCAACGTCCTGACTTTC; CDR3 protein: CSVDATSGANVLTF
J gene: TRBJ2-2; D gene: .; clone size: .; V gene: TRBV29-1; CDR3 DNA: TGCAGCGTTAGCCGACCGGGGGACACCGGGGAGCTGTTTTTT; CDR3 protein: CSVSRPGDTGELFF
J gene: TRBJ2-7; D gene: TRBD2; clone size: .; V gene: TRBV25-1; CDR3 DNA: TGTGCCAGCAGAGCGGGAGGGCGGGAGCAGTACTTC; CDR3 protein: CASRAGGREQYF
J gene: TRBJ2-3; D gene: .; clone size: .; V gene: TRBV7-9; CDR3 DNA: TGTGCCACCTTCAAAGGGGCAGATACGCAGTATTTT; CDR3 protein: CATFKGADTQYF
J gene: TRBJ1-2; D gene: TRBD1; clone size: .; V gene: TRBV29-1; CDR3 DNA: TGCAGCGTTGAGGGACAGGGGCATGGCTACACCTTC; CDR3 protein: CSVEGQGHGYTF
J gene: TRBJ2-2; D gene: .; clone size: .; V gene: TRBV12-3/TRBV12-4; CDR3 DNA: TGTGCCAGCCTGCTTAGTCCCGGGGAGCTGTTTTTT; CDR3 protein: CASLLSPGELFF
J gene: TRBJ2-4; D gene: .; clone size: few; V gene: TRBV1; CDR3 DNA: TGCACCAGCAGCCCGATCTGTGGGGCCCTGCTAGCCAAAAACATTCAGTACTTC; CDR3 protein: CTSSPICGALLAKNIQYF
J gene: TRBJ1-2; D gene: .; clone size: .; V gene: TRBV6-5; CDR3 DNA: TGTGCCAGCAGTTACTCCAGGGTCGCTGGCTACACCTTC; CDR3 protein: CASSYSRVAGYTF
J gene: TRBJ2-1; D gene: TRBD2; clone size: few; V gene: TRBV3-1; CDR3 DNA: TGTGCCAGCAGCCAACCAGCGGGAGGACTGGATGAGCAGTTCTTC; CDR3 protein: CASSQPAGGLDEQFF
J gene: TRBJ1-1; D gene: TRBD1; clone size: .; V gene: TRBV7-9; CDR3 DNA: TGTGCGCTGGTCCAGGGGGCAGGGAACACTGAAGCTTTCTTT; CDR3 protein: CALVQGAGNTEAFF
J gene: TRBJ2-1; D gene: .; clone size: .; V gene: TRBV6-1; CDR3 DNA: TGTGCCAGCAGTGAAAGCCTAGCGCTCGATGAGCAGTTCTTC; CDR3 protein: CASSESLALDEQFF
J gene: TRBJ2-2; D gene: TRBD1; clone size: .; V gene: TRBV20-1; CDR3 DNA: TGCAGTGGACAGGGGAACACCGGGGAGCTGTTTTTT; CDR3 protein: CSGQGNTGELFF
J gene: TRBJ1-1; D gene: .; clone size: few; V gene: TRBV29-1; CDR3 DNA: TGCAGCGCCCAGACGGACGTGAACACTGAAGCTTTCTTT; CDR3 protein: CSAQTDVNTEAFF
J gene: TRBJ2-7; D gene: TRBD1; clone size: few; V gene: TRBV20-1; CDR3 DNA: TGCAGTGCTCTCTCTCCGAGGGGGCAAGAGCAGTACTTC; CDR3 protein: CSALSPRGQEQYF
J gene: TRBJ2-3; D gene: .; clone size: .; V gene: TRBV20-1; CDR3 DNA: TGCAGTGGTAGACAGTCCACAGATACGCAGTATTTT; CDR3 protein: CSGRQSTDTQYF
J gene: TRBJ1-1; D gene: .; clone size: few; V gene: TRBV7-6; CDR3 DNA: TGTGCCAGCAGCTATCGCGGGGTGTTGACTGAAGCTTTCTTT; CDR3 protein: CASSYRGVLTEAFF
J gene: TRBJ2-7; D gene: .; clone size: .; V gene: TRBV20-1; CDR3 DNA: TGCAGTGCTTTGGACCATTTCGAGCAGTACTTC; CDR3 protein: CSALDHFEQYF
J gene: TRBJ2-5; D gene: .; clone size: few; V gene: TRBV5-1; CDR3 DNA: TGCGCCAGCAGCTTGGAACACAGGGCGAGGGAGACCCAGTACTTC; CDR3 protein: CASSLEHRARETQYF
J gene: TRBJ1-2; D gene: .; clone size: .; V gene: TRBV20-1; CDR3 DNA: TGCAGTGCTAGAGATGTGGGGGAGTTCTATGGCTACACCTTC; CDR3 protein: CSARDVGEFYGYTF
J gene: TRBJ2-7; D gene: .; clone size: .; V gene: TRBV5-1; CDR3 DNA: TGCGCCAGCAGCTCTCGAGCCGCCTCCTACGAGCAGTACTTC; CDR3 protein: CASSSRAASYEQYF
J gene: TRBJ2-7; D gene: .; clone size: .; V gene: TRBV5-1; CDR3 DNA: TGCGCCAGCAGCTTGATACTAGCCGGGGAGCAGTACTTC; CDR3 protein: CASSLILAGEQYF
J gene: TRBJ2-1; D gene: .; clone size: .; V gene: TRBV19; CDR3 DNA: TGTGCCAGTAGTATGGCGGGGCTCAATGAGCAGTTCTTC; CDR3 protein: CASSMAGLNEQFF
J gene: TRBJ2-5; D gene: .; clone size: .; V gene: TRBV7-2; CDR3 DNA: TGTGCCAGCAACTTCCTCCGGGGGAAAGAGACCCAGTACTTC; CDR3 protein: CASNFLRGKETQYF
J gene: TRBJ1-1; D gene: .; clone size: .; V gene: TRBV29-1; CDR3 DNA: TGCAGCGTTGAAGTCTGGGGTCTAGTGGACACTGAAGCTTTCTTT; CDR3 protein: CSVEVWGLVDTEAFF
J gene: TRBJ2-3; D gene: .; clone size: .; V gene: TRBV4-1; CDR3 DNA: TGCGCCAGCAGCCAAGTGGAACGGGTCACAGATACGCAGTATTTT; CDR3 protein: CASSQVERVTDTQYF
J gene: TRBJ2-2; D gene: .; clone size: .; V gene: TRBV29-1; CDR3 DNA: TGCAGCGTTAGACAGGGAGGGATAACCGGGGAGCTGTTTTTT; CDR3 protein: CSVRQGGITGELFF
J gene: TRBJ1-2; D gene: .; clone size: many; V gene: TRBV29-1; CDR3 DNA: TGCAGCGTTGGACAGGTGGATGGCTACACCTTC; CDR3 protein: CSVGQVDGYTF
J gene: TRBJ2-5; D gene: .; clone size: .; V gene: TRBV5-5; CDR3 DNA: TGTGCCAGCAGCCGCGGGGACTTACAAGAGACCCAGTACTTC; CDR3 protein: CASSRGDLQETQYF
J gene: TRBJ2-2; D gene: .; clone size: .; V gene: TRBV12-3/TRBV12-4; CDR3 DNA: TGTGCCAGCAGTTTGACACCGGGAGACGGGGAGCTGTTTTTT; CDR3 protein: CASSLTPGDGELFF
J gene: TRBJ2-7; D gene: .; clone size: .; V gene: TRBV9; CDR3 DNA: TGTGCCAGCAGCCCGCGTATTAGCGGTCCCTCCTACGAGCAGTACTTC; CDR3 protein: CASSPRISGPSYEQYF